This record concerns one T cell receptor beta chain sequence. Its specificity is unknown. Only in-frame clones appear in the TCRdb table, and some are missing; sequencing was by immunoSEQ multiplex PCR. The table has approximately 110,000 clones, about nine tenths seen once. Germline loops: CDR1 SGDLS, CDR2 YYNGEE. V was shortened by 0 bases and J by 4 bases, with 7 bases between the two germline ends. The CDR3 is 13 amino acids. This entry comes from a study of T cell responses to AZD1222 COVID-19 vaccine. Study-level findings and limits: The study found Spike-specific TCR breadth and depth rose after two AZD1222 doses. Repertoires were sampled only after the peak T cell response. In a largely white British group with more females than males, clonal diversity was possibly underestimated. Only a handful of individuals given AZD1222 were seropositive at baseline.

This clonotype was obtained from an adult who received the AZD1222 COVID-19 vaccine. Sample: peripheral blood, taken 28 days after the second AZD1222 dose. The chain uses TRBV9 and TRBJ1-1, with D unclear. The CDR3 protein is CASSVDAGTEAFF. The DNA of the CDR3 is TGTGCCAGCAGCGTAGACGCAGGCACTGAAGCTTTCTTT.